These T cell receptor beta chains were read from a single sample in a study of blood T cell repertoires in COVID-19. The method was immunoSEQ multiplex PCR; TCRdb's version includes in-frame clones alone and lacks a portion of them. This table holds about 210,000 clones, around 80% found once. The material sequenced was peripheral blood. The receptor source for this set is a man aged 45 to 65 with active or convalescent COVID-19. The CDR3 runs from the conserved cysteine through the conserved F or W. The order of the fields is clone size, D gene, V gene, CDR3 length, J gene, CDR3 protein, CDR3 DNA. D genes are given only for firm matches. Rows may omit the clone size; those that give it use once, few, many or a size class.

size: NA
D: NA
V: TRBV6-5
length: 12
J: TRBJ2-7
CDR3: CASSYFGGGEYF
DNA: TGTGCCAGCAGTTACTTTGGAGGGGGGGAGTACTTC

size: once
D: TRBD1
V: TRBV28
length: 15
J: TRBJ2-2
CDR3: CASNPGGSMVGELFF
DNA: TGTGCCAGCAACCCAGGGGGCTCGATGGTCGGGGAGCTGTTTTTT

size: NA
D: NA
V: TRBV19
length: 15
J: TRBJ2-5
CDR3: CASSAYTTDRETQYF
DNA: TGTGCCAGTAGTGCATATACGACAGATCGGGAGACCCAGTACTTC

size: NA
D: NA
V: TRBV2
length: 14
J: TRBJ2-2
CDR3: CASRRSLLTGELFF
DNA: TGTGCCAGCCGGAGGTCCCTTCTCACCGGGGAGCTGTTTTTT

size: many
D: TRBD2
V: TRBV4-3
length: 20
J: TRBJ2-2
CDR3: CASSQSPGTSGGAFPGELFF
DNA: TGCGCCAGCAGCCAATCCCCCGGGACTAGCGGGGGGGCCTTCCCCGGGGAGCTGTTTTTT

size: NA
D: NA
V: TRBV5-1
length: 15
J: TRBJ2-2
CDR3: CASSLVRGTTGELFF
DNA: TGCGCCAGCAGCTTGGTCAGGGGTACTACCGGGGAGCTGTTTTTT

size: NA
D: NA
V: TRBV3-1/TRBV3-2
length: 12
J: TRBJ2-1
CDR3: CASSQVLREQFF
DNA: TGTGCCAGCAGCCAGGTACTTCGTGAGCAGTTCTTC

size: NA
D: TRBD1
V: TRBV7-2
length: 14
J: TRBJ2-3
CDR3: CASSGQGPTDTQYF
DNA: TGTGCCAGCAGTGGACAGGGACCCACGGATACGCAGTATTTT

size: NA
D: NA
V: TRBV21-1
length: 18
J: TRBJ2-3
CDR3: CASSKDQGASQSTDTQYF
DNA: TGTGCCAGCAGCAAAGACCAAGGAGCTTCTCAAAGCACAGATACGCAGTATTTT

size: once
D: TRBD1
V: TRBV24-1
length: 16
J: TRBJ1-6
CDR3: CATSDSTGGRNSPLHF
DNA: TGTGCCACCAGTGATTCAACAGGGGGCCGCAATTCACCCCTCCACTTT

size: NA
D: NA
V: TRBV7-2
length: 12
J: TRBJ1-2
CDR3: CASSPDFEGYTF
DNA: TGTGCCAGCAGCCCCGACTTCGAGGGCTACACCTTC

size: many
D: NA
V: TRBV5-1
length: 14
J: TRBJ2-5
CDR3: CASSLSGREGTQYF
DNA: TGCGCCAGCAGCTTGTCTGGCAGGGAAGGGACCCAGTACTTC

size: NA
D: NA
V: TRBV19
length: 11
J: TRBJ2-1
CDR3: CASSGINEQFF
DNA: TGTGCCAGTAGCGGGATCAATGAGCAGTTCTTC

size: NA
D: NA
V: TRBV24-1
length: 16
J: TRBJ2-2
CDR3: CATSDLPQGLSGELFF
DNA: TGTGCCACCAGTGATTTGCCACAGGGTTTGTCCGGGGAGCTGTTTTTT

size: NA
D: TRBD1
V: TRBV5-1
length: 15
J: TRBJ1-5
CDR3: CASRPTGGGNQPQHF
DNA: TGCGCCAGCAGACCAACAGGGGGCGGAAATCAGCCCCAGCATTTT

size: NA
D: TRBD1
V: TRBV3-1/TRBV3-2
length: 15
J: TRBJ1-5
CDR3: CASSQGTGGGQPQHF
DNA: TGTGCCAGCAGCCAAGGGACAGGGGGGGGCCAGCCCCAGCATTTT

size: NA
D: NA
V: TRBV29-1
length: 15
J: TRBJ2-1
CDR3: CSVAPRRTSYNEQFF
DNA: TGCAGCGTTGCCCCCCGGAGGACCTCCTACAATGAGCAGTTCTTC

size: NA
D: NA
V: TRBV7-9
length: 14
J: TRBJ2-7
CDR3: CASSLPGVPYEQYF
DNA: TGTGCCAGCAGCCTGCCGGGGGTCCCCTACGAGCAGTACTTC

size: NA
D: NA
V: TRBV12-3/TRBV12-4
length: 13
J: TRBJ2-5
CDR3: CASNNRVQETQYF
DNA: TGTGCCAGCAACAACAGGGTACAAGAGACCCAGTACTTC